This T cell receptor (beta chain) was sequenced for a study of blood T cells in healthy people across ages. CDR3 size: 15 residues. Germline-derived CDR1 and CDR2 are MNHEY and SMNVEV (reference sequence). The trim removed 6 bases at V and 8 bases at J, leaving 10 bases unmatched. A J-beta primer mix and a sample-barcoded 5' primer were used in a second PCR of about 7 to 12 cycles. TCRdb re-analysed the 5' RACE reads in MiXCR, keeping a single row per CDR3 protein. The profile shows 650,000 to 1,000,000 distinct CDR3 sequences, under 40% of them singletons. Overall study results and limits: Estimates of diversity drawn from one million T cells were considered underestimates. With age, beta diversity per million T cells declined roughly linearly, significantly by 40.

The people who gave samples were healthy Caucasians from Russia, aged roughly 6 to 100. The authors isolated at least 7 million PBMCs per sample. Worth noting for this clonotype: What it binds is not known.

The chain couples TRBV27 to TRBJ2-1; 10 nucleotides align to TRBD2. The source is a man aged 18 to 30 in good health. Sequenced material: blood. The CDR3 bases are TGTGCCAGCAGACTCCTAGCGGGAGAAAGCGATGAGCAGTTCTTC. It is translated as CASRLLAGESDEQFF.